Each of the 22 T cell receptor beta chains below was sequenced from the same sample in a study of T-cell memory formation after mild COVID-19. TCRdb re-called the 5' RACE reads with MiXCR, one entry per CDR3 protein. The sample has fewer than 70,000 distinct CDR3 sequences, approximately 9.5% seen once. Input material: PBMCs or a T cell subset sorted from them (not recorded which). Every receptor here comes from a man younger than 35 who had mild COVID-19 (a few samples of this study predate the infection). Cell type and time point are not known.

The V gene is TRBV5-1, the J gene TRBJ1-6, with 9 bases identical to TRBD1. This CDR3 has 15 amino acids. Germline trimming cut 4 bases from V and 9 bases from J; bases unmatched to any gene: 8. From germline, CDR1 is SGHRS and CDR2 YFSETQ. This CDR3 is CASSRGDRDGSPLHF. As DNA, the CDR3 is TGCGCCAGCAGCCGCGGGGACAGGGACGGTTCACCCCTCCACTTT.

This clonotype was recorded a few times. This sequence joins TRBV7-9 and TRBJ2-3, with a possible D match to TRBD1 (5 bases). The CDR3 is 15 residues long. Germline lookup yields CDR1 SEHNR and CDR2 FQNEAQ (reference sequence). The germline V and J ends were trimmed by 1 base and 2 bases, with 10 bases remaining between them. CDR3 residues: CASSLGTGHTDTQYF. The CDR3 nucleotides are TGTGCCAGCAGCTTAGGCACAGGCCACACAGATACGCAGTATTTT.

The gene calls are TRBV29-1 and TRBJ1-5, with D uncertain. The CDR3 covers 10 residues. From germline, CDR1 is SQVTM and CDR2 ANQGSEA. V lost 4 bases, J lost 7 bases, and 5 bases lay in between. The CDR3 sequence is CSVGSQPQHF. CDR3 DNA sequence: TGCAGCGTTGGTAGCCAGCCCCAGCATTTT.

This clonotype occurred many times. The chain uses TRBV7-2 and TRBJ2-5, with a tentative D call TRBD1 (5 bases). Trimming left V 1 base short and J 3 bases short, with 9 bases between. Germline CDR1 reads SGHTA; CDR2 reads FQGNSA. The CDR3 is made up of 14 amino acids. Written as DNA, the CDR3 is TGTGCCAGCAGCTTAGGGGGCCTGGAAGAGACCCAGTACTTC. This sequence encodes CASSLGGLEETQYF.

This clonotype was recorded at least ten times. This chain uses TRBV20-1 with TRBJ1-5; D unresolved. The CDR3 is made up of 9 amino acids. CDR1 is DFQATT and CDR2 is SNEGSKA in the germline V gene (reference sequence). Trimming shortened V by 5 bases and J by 11 bases, and 7 bases separated the two germline ends. CDR3 protein: CSAPGSQHF. The CDR3 coding sequence is TGCAGTGCTCCGGGATCCCAGCATTTT.

This clonotype was seen many times. The chain recombines TRBV12-3 or TRBV12-4 with TRBJ2-1; D tentatively fits TRBD1 or TRBD2 (5 bases each). The V end lost 7 bases, the J end lost 7 bases, and 26 bases lay between the germline ends. This CDR3 is built from 17 residues. The CDR3 region is CASTYGAGRFSGNEQFF. CDR3 nucleotides: TGTGCCAGCACCTACGGGGCAGGGCGGTTTAGTGGGAATGAGCAGTTCTTC.

The chain uses TRBV11-2 and TRBJ2-3; D assignment may be TRBD1 or TRBD2 (5 bases each). Trimming cost V 5 bases and J 2 bases, with 14 bases left between them. CDR1 and CDR2 from the germline V gene are SGHAT and FQNNGV. This CDR3 is built from 15 residues. The CDR3 DNA reads as TGTGCCAGCAGCCTTCGGGACCCCTTCACAGATACGCAGTATTTT. This codes for CASSLRDPFTDTQYF.

This clonotype was seen more than once but under ten times. The chain carries TRBV7-9 and TRBJ2-5; D uncertain. CDR3 length: 16 residues. Germline V gene data show CDR1 as SEHNR and CDR2 as FQNEAQ (reference sequence). Trimming removed 1 base at V and 5 bases at J, with 17 bases between. CDR3 nucleotides: TGTGCCAGCAGCTTAGGACTCCTCAACTCCGGCGAGACCCAGTACTTC. This encodes CASSLGLLNSGETQYF.

Comments on this clonotype: A much larger clone differs by one base, so this may be a read error. The gene calls are TRBV11-1 and TRBJ2-7; tentative D call: TRBD1 (5 bases). The CDR3 runs to 13 residues. V was shortened by 8 bases and J by 7 bases, with 18 bases between the two germline ends. Germline CDR1 is SGHAT and CDR2 is FQDESV (reference sequence). The CDR3 region is CASGPMGRSEQYF. The CDR3 DNA follows: TGTGCCAGCGGGCCCATGGGGCGGAGTGAGCAGTACTTC.

This clonotype was detected a few times. This chain joins TRBV13 and TRBJ2-5, with D perhaps assigned TRBD1 or TRBD2 (5 bases each). Trimming took 0 bases from V and 4 from J, leaving 12 bases between them. This CDR3 is built from 15 residues. CDR1 and CDR2 (germline): PRHDT, FYEKMQ (reference sequence). In DNA form, the CDR3 reads TGTGCCAGCAGCTTAGGCCGAGGTGGGGGAGAGACCCAGTACTTC. This gives the protein CASSLGRGGGETQYF.

This clonotype was detected ten times or more. This sequence joins TRBV20-1 and TRBJ2-5; TRBD2 matches 12 bases. The V gene's germline CDR1 is DFQATT and CDR2 SNEGSKA (reference sequence). J lost 0 bases, V lost 6 bases, and 5 bases had no gene match. This CDR3 has 15 amino acids. This CDR3 reads CSARRLAGDQETQYF. Here the CDR3 DNA reads TGCAGTGCGCGAAGACTAGCGGGGGACCAAGAGACCCAGTACTTC.

This clonotype came up a few times. The genes are TRBV6-2 or TRBV6-3 and TRBJ1-2, with D possibly being TRBD1 (6 bases). The length of the CDR3 is 15 residues. Germline CDR1 reads MNHEY; CDR2 reads SVGEGT. Trimming removed 5 bases at V and 8 bases at J, with 21 bases between. This CDR3 reads CASSLRPSTGNGYTF. The CDR3 DNA sequence: TGTGCCAGCAGTCTCCGACCCTCTACAGGGAACGGCTACACCTTC.

The rearrangement uses TRBV12-3 or TRBV12-4 and TRBJ1-5; weak D call: TRBD1 (5 bases). CDR3 length equals 13 residues. The V end was cut by 3 bases, the J end by 5 bases, with 8 bases between. CDR3 nucleotides: TGTGCCAGCAGTTTCGGCAGGGATCAGCCCCAGCATTTT. It codes for CASSFGRDQPQHF.

This clonotype occurred many times. The chain employs TRBV20-1 and TRBJ2-1; TRBD1 matches 7 bases. This CDR3 is built from 13 residues. After removal of 8 bases from V and 8 bases from J, the junction contained 12 bases not matched to a gene. CDR1 DFQATT and CDR2 SNEGSKA come from the germline V gene (reference sequence). This CDR3 is CSSPDRVGDEQFF. CDR3 nucleotides: TGCAGTTCGCCTGACAGGGTAGGCGATGAGCAGTTCTTC.

In this sample, this clonotype turned up a few times. The V call is TRBV11-2, the J call TRBJ1-4; D gene ambiguous. The germline V and J ends were trimmed by 4 bases and 8 bases, with 11 bases remaining between them. The CDR3 sequence is 13 residues long. Germline V gives CDR1 SGHAT, CDR2 FQNNGV. CDR3 sequence (DNA): TGTGCCAGCAGCTCCACGAGCTCAGAAAAACTGTTTTTT. This gives the protein CASSSTSSEKLFF.

This clonotype was picked up a small number of times. This chain uses TRBV3-1 with TRBJ2-1; 7 bases match TRBD2. With 3 bases clipped from V and 7 bases from J, the junction kept 9 bases outside the gene matches. CDR3 length: 15 residues. CDR1 and CDR2 from the germline V gene are LGHDT and YNNKEL (reference sequence). Here the CDR3 reads CASSQELRGWNEQFF. Written as DNA, the CDR3 is TGTGCCAGCAGCCAGGAGTTGCGGGGGTGGAATGAGCAGTTCTTC.

This clonotype was counted many times. This chain links TRBV15 with TRBJ2-2; TRBD1 is a possible D gene (6 bases). The CDR3 loop spans 15 amino acids. Germline values: CDR1 LNHNV, CDR2 YYDKDF (reference sequence). Trimming removed 6 bases at V and 6 bases at J, with 17 bases between. CDR3 DNA: TGTGCCACCAGACCCAGGGGAAAGAATGCCGGGGAGCTGTTTTTT. It is translated as CATRPRGKNAGELFF.

This clonotype was counted only a few times. The chain carries TRBV3-1 and TRBJ2-1; D is perhaps TRBD2 (5 bases). The CDR3 is 14 residues long. CDR1 and CDR2 (germline): LGHDT, YNNKEL (reference sequence). The V gene lost 8 bases and the J gene lost 5 bases, with 16 bases spanning the gap. The CDR3 DNA sequence: TGTGCCAGCTCCGCCGGGCGGGCCGACAATGAGCAGTTCTTC. It encodes CASSAGRADNEQFF.

The CDR3 sequence is CASYSASGANVLTF. The DNA for the CDR3 is TGTGCCAGCTATTCGGCCTCTGGGGCCAACGTCCTGACTTTC. The chain uses TRBV7-9 and TRBJ2-6; no clear D. Between the trimmed V and J ends, which lost 8 bases and 0 bases, there was a span of 8 bases. The CDR3 loop spans 14 amino acids. Germline values: CDR1 SEHNR, CDR2 FQNEAQ (reference sequence).

This chain uses TRBV5-1 with TRBJ1-1; D is uncertain. Trimming stripped 0 bases from V and 1 base from J, with 7 bases between. Germline CDR1 reads SGHRS; CDR2 reads YFSETQ. The CDR3 extends over 14 amino acids. The CDR3 coding sequence is TGCGCCAGCAGCTTGGGGTCAGGGAACACTGAAGCTTTCTTT. Translated, it gives CASSLGSGNTEAFF. Supplemented by reference TRBV5-1 and TRBJ1-1, the full variable domain reads KAGVTQTPRYLIKTRGQQVTLSCSPISGHRSVSWYQQTPGQGLQFLFEYFSETQRNKGNFPGRFSGRQFSNSRSEMNVSTLELGDSALYLCASSLGSGNTEAFFGQGTRLTVV.

CDR3 amino acids: CASSLPPRAEDTQYF. The DNA for the CDR3 is TGCGCCAGCAGCCTCCCCCCGCGGGCAGAAGATACGCAGTATTTT. The chain links TRBV4-1 to TRBJ2-3; TRBD2 might be the D (5 bases). This CDR3 is built from 15 residues. Trimming took off 4 bases at V and 5 bases at J, with 16 bases between the two ends. Germline CDR1 MGHRA, CDR2 YSYEKL.

This clonotype was picked up many times. The V call is TRBV5-1, the J call TRBJ2-3; D tentatively fits TRBD1 or TRBD2 (5 bases each). Trimming took 8 bases from V and 1 from J, leaving 17 bases between them. The CDR3 is made up of 15 amino acids. Germline CDR1 reads SGHRS; CDR2 reads YFSETQ. The CDR3 DNA reads TGCGCCAGTGCGATTCAGGGAGCGGGCACAGATACGCAGTATTTT. Translating it yields CASAIQGAGTDTQYF.